This TCR beta chain was identified during a study of tumor and adjacent non-tumor tissue in lung cancer. Points from the study as a whole: Significantly higher TCR diversity was found in tumor than normal lung.

CDR1 is MNHEY, CDR2 SVGAGI, per germline. This CDR3 comprises 15 residues. As concerns this clonotype: The antigen is not known. Mismatch with germline at one junction end may stem from a read error.

This sample's RNA came from whole unsorted tissue. Donors were chemotherapy-naive, newly diagnosed lung cancer surgical patients in China, August–late 2014. Three rounds of nested PCR, following a modified ARM-PCR protocol, produced the TCRbeta library. TCRdb analysed the multiplex PCR reads with MiXCR anew, one entry per CDR3 protein. The sample lists about 200,000 distinct CDR3 sequences; about 76% were seen once. The sequenced sample was lung tumor tissue. The sequence was obtained from a man aged 55-75 years with non-small cell lung cancer. The V and J genes are TRBV6-5 and TRBJ1-4, with 7 bases lining up with TRBD1. In DNA form, the CDR3 reads TGTGCCAGCAATTACGCCGGGTCGGGACAGGAAAAACTGTTTTTT. It encodes CASNYAGSGQEKLFF.